The entry below describes one T cell receptor (beta chain). The antigen remains unidentified. These data belong to a study of cytomegalovirus exposure and HLA in healthy donors. Findings and caveats of the study: Roughly even sequencing depth across donors was the assumption behind the presence/absence analyses. An analysis that was carried out later associated 16,951 TCR beta sequences with HLA alleles at 0.05 false discovery rate.

The germline gives CDR1 SSHAT, CDR2 FNYEAQ (reference sequence). This CDR3 spans 16 amino acids. V was pared by 5 bases and J by 5 bases, with 7 bases of the junction left unmatched. The PCR used 60 Vbeta and 13 Jbeta primers. Original data processing: In a later analysis, of tens of millions of unique beta chains, roughly 10 million appeared in at least two donors. TCRdb keeps only in-frame clones here, not all; method: immunoSEQ multiplex PCR. V and J calls and clone size are copied from that table; D and trimming were computed from the DNA. This repertoire shows under 200,000 clones, approximately 80% found once; its top ten account for about 0.5%.

Sequencing used PBMCs. The receptor was isolated from a woman aged 50 to 60 in good health and CMV-seronegative. The chain links TRBV7-7 to TRBJ2-3, with 13 bases aligning to TRBD2. The chain's CDR3 is CASSPRLAGGGDTQYF. Written as DNA, the CDR3 is TGTGCCAGCAGCCCACGACTAGCGGGAGGCGGAGATACGCAGTATTTT. Complete variable domain (other parts from reference TRBV7-7 and TRBJ2-3): GAGVSQSPRYKVTKRGQDVTLRCDPISSHATLYWYQQALGQGPEFLTYFNYEAQPDKSGLPSDRFSAERPEGSISTLTIQRTEQRDSAMYRCASSPRLAGGGDTQYFGPGTRLTVL.